This TCR beta chain appears in the sequencing data of a study of OX40 agonist ivuxolimab in advanced cancers. The germline V gene encodes CDR1 MNHEY and CDR2 SVGAGI. V lost 4 bases and J lost 4, with 11 bases in between. The CDR3 runs 14 residues. Profiling relied on immunoSEQ multiplex PCR, and the TCRdb table lists in-frame clones only, not all of them. This repertoire shows approximately 61,000 clones, 87% found once; its top ten account for under 0.4%. V gene TRBV6-5 combines with J gene TRBJ1-5, with D unresolved. The sequence was collected from an adult with an advanced solid tumor such as melanoma, head and neck, liver or kidney cancer. Sequencing was performed on CD4+ or CD8+ T cells sorted from blood, taken in a trial of the OX40 agonist ivuxolimab. The CDR3 nucleotides read TGTGCCAGCAGTTCCCGGACCGAGAATCAGCCCCAGCATTTT. Translated: CASSSRTENQPQHF.